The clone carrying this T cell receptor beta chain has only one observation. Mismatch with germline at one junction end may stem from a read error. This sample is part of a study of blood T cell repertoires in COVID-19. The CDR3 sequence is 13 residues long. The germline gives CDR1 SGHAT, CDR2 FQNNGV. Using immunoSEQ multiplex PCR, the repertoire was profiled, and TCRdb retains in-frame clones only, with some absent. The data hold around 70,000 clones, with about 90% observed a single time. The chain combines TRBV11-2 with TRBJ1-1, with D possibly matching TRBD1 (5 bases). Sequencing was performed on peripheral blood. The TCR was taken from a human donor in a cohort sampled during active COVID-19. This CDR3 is CASSLEQESEAFF. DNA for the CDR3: TGTGCCAGCAGCCTAGAACAGGAGTCTGAAGCTTTCTTT.